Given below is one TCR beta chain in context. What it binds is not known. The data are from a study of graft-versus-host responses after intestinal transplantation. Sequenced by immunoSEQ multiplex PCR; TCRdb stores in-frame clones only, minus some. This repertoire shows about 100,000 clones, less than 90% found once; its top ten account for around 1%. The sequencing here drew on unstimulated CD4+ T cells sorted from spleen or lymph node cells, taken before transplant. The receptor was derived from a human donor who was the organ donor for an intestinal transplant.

CDR3 DNA: TGCGCCAGCAGCTTGTTGGCTAATAAAGTAGAGACCCAGTACTTC. Residues: CASSLLANKVETQYF. The chain employs TRBV5-1 and TRBJ2-5; D is undetermined. This CDR3 region has 15 residues. V lost 1 base to trimming and J lost 4 bases, with 14 bases between them. Per the germline V gene, CDR1 is SGHRS and CDR2 is YFSETQ.